The T cell receptor beta chain described here comes from a study of blood T cell repertoires in COVID-19 (dated by TCRdb to about 2020). Turning to the overall study: Samples covering the acute and convalescent phases of COVID-19 were provided by collaborators in the United States, Italy and Spain. The samples were drawn from the first 160 participants of the ongoing ImmuneRACE study and from 950 to 1,500 subjects provided by 6 global collaborators. Where HLA class I and class II types were available, the types were taken from metadata supplied by the sample provider, not from assay-based typing. Deeply sampled blood TCRbeta repertoires from subjects exposed to, actively infected with, or recovered from COVID-19 were included in the dataset. The sample metadata nearly always contained a de-identified subject ID, COVID-19 status, age in years and sex. The material from the prospective study consisted of cDNA or gDNA derived from T cells, B-cell-depleted T cells, or PBMCs. The repertoires were released in a freely available public database meant as a resource for research on the immune response to SARS-CoV-2.

TCRbeta CDR3 regions were amplified from genomic DNA using the immunoSEQ Assay, a bias-controlled multiplex PCR. Per the original workflow: The number of nucleated cells in each sample was estimated from the amplification of reference gene primers within the assay. To quantify the absolute abundance of each unique TCRbeta CDR3 rearrangement, sequence reads were collapsed and filtered. For each sample, productive Simpson clonality was calculated as the square root of Simpson's diversity index across productive rearrangements. TCRdb re-hosts the immuneACCESS table, in-frame sequences only. Its copies lack some clones; in the studies checked, an unresolved V gene accounts for under half of them, and the cause for the rest is not known. The V and J calls and the clone size are those of that table, but D and trimming were determined from the DNA. The sample table shows around 190,000 clones, and 81% are seen once. The ten biggest clones cover 9.2% of the sample.

CDR1 and CDR2, looked up from the germline V gene, are MNHEY and SVGAGI. The CDR3, cysteine through phenylalanine, is 15 amino acids long. CDR3 DNA only is kept here, 45 bases in frame from base 1. Here V drops 0 bases and J drops 9 bases, and the junction holds 10 bases not matched to any gene. Enrolling through a virtual design, the prospective study's participants ranged in age from roughly 18 to 90 years and lived across about two dozen United States geographic areas. Cohort assignment in the prospective study relied on participant-reported clinical history from a screening survey and a study questionnaire. Recovered participants in ImmuneRACE Cohort 3 were defined by two consecutive negative NP/OP PCR tests, clearance by a healthcare professional, or resolution of symptoms. In the prospective study, mobile phlebotomists collected whole blood, serum and a nasopharyngeal or oropharyngeal swab from each participant. Additional blood draws and questionnaires over an approximately 2-month period could optionally be provided by prospective study participants. Before DNA extraction, prospective study blood samples were shipped either frozen or at room temperature.

In regard to this clone: No cognate antigen has been identified for it. No qualities accompany the bases; no much larger clone lies one base away.

What the authors observed across the whole study: The quantity of clinical and demographic metadata differed by source and by participant and was supplied without curation.

The receptor chain draws on TRBV6-5 and TRBJ1-2; 7 middle bases align to TRBD1. This clonotype originated in a man aged 35 to 55 who had recovered from COVID-19. Material: PBMCs or T cells enriched from blood (not recorded which). In nucleotides, the sequence is TGTGCCAGCAGTTACTCCGGACAGGTCTTTCCACGCTACACCTTC. This sequence encodes CASSYSGQVFPRYTF.